This T cell receptor (beta chain) derives from a study of technical replicates of blood from a few donors. Trimming left V 1 base short and J 10 bases short, with 12 bases between. CDR3 size: 13 residues. Per the germline V gene, CDR1 is LGHNA and CDR2 is YSLEER. TCRdb's copy holds only in-frame clones and misses some; the assay was immunoSEQ multiplex PCR. The sample includes about 69,000 clones, 88% of them seen just once. The V call is TRBV4-3, the J call TRBJ2-3; D is unclear. The sequencing input was PBMCs. The sequence was obtained from a human donor in good health. Some clones in this sample may be carry-over from other donors' samples. The CDR3 DNA sequence: TGCGCCAGCAGCCAAGTTCTCGACTCTGCGCAGTATTTT. It encodes CASSQVLDSAQYF.